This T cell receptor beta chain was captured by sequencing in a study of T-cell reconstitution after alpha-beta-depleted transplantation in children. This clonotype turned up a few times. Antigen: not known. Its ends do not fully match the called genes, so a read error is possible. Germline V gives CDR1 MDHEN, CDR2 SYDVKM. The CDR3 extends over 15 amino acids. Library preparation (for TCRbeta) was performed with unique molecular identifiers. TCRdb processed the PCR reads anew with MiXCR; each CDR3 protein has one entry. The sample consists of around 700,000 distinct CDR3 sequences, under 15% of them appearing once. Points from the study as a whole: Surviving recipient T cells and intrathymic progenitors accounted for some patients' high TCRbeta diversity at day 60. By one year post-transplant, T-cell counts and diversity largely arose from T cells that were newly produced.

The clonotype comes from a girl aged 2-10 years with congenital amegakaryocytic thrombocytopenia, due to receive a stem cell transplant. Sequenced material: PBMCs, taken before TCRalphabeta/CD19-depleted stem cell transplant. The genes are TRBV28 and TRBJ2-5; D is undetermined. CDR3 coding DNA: TGTGCCAGCAGTTTACTCGGAACAAACCAAGAGACCCAGCACTTC. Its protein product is CASSLLGTNQETQHF.